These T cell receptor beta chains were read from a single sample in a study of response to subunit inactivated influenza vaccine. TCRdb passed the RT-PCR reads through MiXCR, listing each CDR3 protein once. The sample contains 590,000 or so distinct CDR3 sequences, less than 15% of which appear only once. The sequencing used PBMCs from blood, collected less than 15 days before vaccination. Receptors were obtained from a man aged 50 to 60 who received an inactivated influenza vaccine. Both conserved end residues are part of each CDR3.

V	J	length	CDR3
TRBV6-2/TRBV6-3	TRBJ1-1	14	CASSRDGHLTEAFF
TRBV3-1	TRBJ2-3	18	CASSQDPAGEPSTDTQYF
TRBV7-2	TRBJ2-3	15	CASSSWTGRADTQYF
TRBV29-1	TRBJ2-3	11	CSVDPRDTQYF
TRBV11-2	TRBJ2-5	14	CASSQHSPKETQYF
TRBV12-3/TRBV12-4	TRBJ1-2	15	CASSSGQGWNYGYTF
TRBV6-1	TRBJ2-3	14	CASRETTSTDTQYF
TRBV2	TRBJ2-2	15	CASSPISSATGELFF
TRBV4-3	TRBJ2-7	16	CASSQDTGLAGYEQYF
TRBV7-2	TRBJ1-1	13	CASSSQISSRAFF
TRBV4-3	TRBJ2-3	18	CASSQTSGGPPSTDTQYF
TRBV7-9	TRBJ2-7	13	CASSSGDSVEQYF
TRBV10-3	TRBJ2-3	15	CAIRGLAGSIDTQYF
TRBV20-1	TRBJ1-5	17	CSARAFGAVDSNQPQHF
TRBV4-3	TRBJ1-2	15	CASSAQPGANYGYTF
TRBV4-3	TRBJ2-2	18	CASSQGRLAAINTGELFF
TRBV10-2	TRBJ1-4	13	CATQGSTNEKLFF
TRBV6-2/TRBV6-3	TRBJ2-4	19	CASSYTLAELYKAKNIQYF
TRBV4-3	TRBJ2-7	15	CASSQVTGGTYEQYF
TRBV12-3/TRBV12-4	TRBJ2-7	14	CASRPSGIPYEQYF
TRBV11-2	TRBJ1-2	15	CASSLGGVTPYGYTF
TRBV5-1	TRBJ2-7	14	CASSLVGAPHEQYF
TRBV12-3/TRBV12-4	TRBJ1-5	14	CASSLTGGWQPQHF
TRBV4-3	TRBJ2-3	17	CASSQEGRGPGTDTQYF
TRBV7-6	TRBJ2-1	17	CASSLKAGTANYNEQFF
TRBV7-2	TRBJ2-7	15	CASSITTGLMYEQYF
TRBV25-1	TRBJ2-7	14	CASSESYGFSEQYF
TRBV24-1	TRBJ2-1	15	CATSEPTGGRNEQFF
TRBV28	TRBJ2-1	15	CASKPTGGAYNEQFF
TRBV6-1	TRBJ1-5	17	CASSPNPDRISNQPQHF
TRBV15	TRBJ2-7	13	CATSLPGVYEQYF
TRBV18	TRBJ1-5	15	CASSNLGGSNQPQHF
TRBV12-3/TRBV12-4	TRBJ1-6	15	CASSELSSYNSPLHF